A single sample gave rise to the 28 T cell receptor beta chains below, sequenced in a study of T cells in women clearing cervical HPV infection. Data came from immunoSEQ multiplex PCR; TCRdb stores just in-frame clones and leaves some out. This sample's table reports some 14,000 clones. The specimen was blood buffy coat. These receptors were collected from a woman aged 18 to 75 with a cervical HPV16 infection that either progressed to CIN3+ or cleared (not recorded which).

A remark on this clone: The CDR3 end falls 3 residues outside the read, so it is completed with the germline J gene. The V and J genes are TRBV7-3 and TRBJ2-2, with 8 bases aligning to TRBD1. This CDR3 has 13 amino acids. Germline CDR1 SGHTA, CDR2 FQGTGA. CDR3 bases read: TGTGCCAGCAGCCAGGGGGCTAATGAAAAG. Amino acid sequence: CASSQGANEK. The whole CDR3 sequence is CASSQGANEKLFF.

With respect to this clone: The CDR3 is cut off 3 residues early in the read; its end comes from the germline J gene. The chain has TRBV18 and TRBJ2-4; the D gene is possibly TRBD2 (6 bases). The V gene's germline CDR1 is KGHSH and CDR2 LQKENI. CDR3 size: 13 residues. Partial CDR3 DNA: TGTGCCAGCTCACCAACGCAGGACTATGGT. Translated: CASSPTQDYG. The complete CDR3 protein is CASSPTQDYGQYF.

Worth noting for this clone: Sequencing ends 3 residues short of the CDR3 end; the germline J gene provides the rest. The V gene is TRBV5-6, the J gene TRBJ1-2; the match to TRBD1 covers 7 bases. From germline, CDR1 is SGHDT and CDR2 YYEEEE. The J segment lost 4 bases and the V segment lost 1 base, leaving 4 bases of the junction unmatched. The CDR3 has 14 residues. The part of the CDR3 DNA that was read is TGTGCCAGCAGCTTGAGGACAGGAACCTATGGC. It yields the protein CASSLRTGTYG. The CDR3 as a whole reads CASSLRTGTYGYTF.

Turning to this clone: The sequenced fragment ends 3 residues before the CDR3 boundary, so the rest is inferred from the germline J gene. J is TRBJ2-1 and V is TRBV3-1 (or the pseudogene TRBV3-2); TRBD2 is a possible D gene (6 bases). Trimming shortened V by 4 bases and J by 7 bases, and 17 bases separated the two germline ends. Germline loops: CDR1 LGHDT, CDR2 YNNKEL (reference sequence). CDR3 length: 15 amino acids. CDR3 residues: CASSLTYMGGNEQFF. The covered CDR3 bases are TGTGCCAGCAGCCTGACTTATATGGGGGGTAATGAG.

On this clone: The read halts 3 residues ahead of the CDR3 end, with the missing end drawn from the germline J gene. The chain uses TRBV18 and TRBJ1-4; D not certain. V lost 5 bases and J lost 7, with 14 bases in between. This CDR3 comprises 14 residues. The germline gives CDR1 KGHSH, CDR2 LQKENI. CDR3 sequence: CASSDTGPVEKLFF. Incomplete CDR3 DNA: TGTGCCAGCTCAGACACTGGCCCAGTTGAAAAA.

Concerning this clone: A read error may produce the germline difference seen at one junction end. Read data end 3 residues before the CDR3 end; the end is taken from the germline J gene. The chain carries TRBV4-2 and TRBJ1-2; 8 nucleotides line up with TRBD1. CDR3 length: 15 residues. Germline V gene data show CDR1 as LGHNA and CDR2 as YNFKEQ. The DNA read from the CDR3 is TGCGCCAGCAGCGAAGGCACGGACAGGGCCTTTGGC. Translated: CASSEGTDRAFG. The full-length CDR3 reads as CASSEGTDRAFGYTF.

Of note for this clone: The read ends 3 residues early relative to the CDR3; the germline J gene fills the gap. V gene TRBV7-9 combines with J gene TRBJ2-2; 7 bases fit TRBD1. CDR1 is SEHNR, CDR2 FQNEAQ, per germline (reference sequence). The CDR3 spans 14 residues. J lost 6 bases, V lost 4 bases, and 5 bases had no gene match. CDR3: CASSSTGTPGELFF. Partial CDR3 DNA: TGTGCCAGCAGCTCGACAGGGACCCCCGGGGAG. Full variable domain (outside the CDR3, taken from reference TRBV7-9 and TRBJ2-2): DTGVSQNPRHKITKRGQNVTFRCDPISEHNRLYWYRQTLGQGPEFLTYFQNEAQLEKSRLLSDRFSAERPKGSFSTLEIQRTEQGDSAMYLCASSSTGTPGELFFGEGSRLTVL.

With regard to this clone: Read sequence stops 3 residues before the CDR3 end, and the germline J gene provides the missing end. V and J are TRBV18 and TRBJ1-1; TRBD1 is a possible D gene (6 bases). Germline V gene data show CDR1 as KGHSH and CDR2 as LQKENI. V lost 3 bases to trimming and J lost 1 base, with 18 bases between them. The CDR3 consists of 17 residues. The CDR3: CASSPSAGVISNTEAFF. The DNA read from the CDR3 is TGTGCCAGCTCACCCTCGGCAGGGGTTATTTCGAACACTGAA.

The CDR3 is CASSRLRDRGGETYTF. The covered CDR3 bases are TGTGCCAGTAGCAGACTCCGGGACAGGGGTGGGGAGACC. The chain couples TRBV19 to TRBJ1-2; TRBD1 matches 10 bases. Read sequence stops 3 residues before the CDR3 end, and the germline J gene provides the missing end. CDR3 length: 16 residues. CDR1 and CDR2 (germline): LNHDA, SQIVND (reference sequence).

Concerning this clone itself: Read sequence stops 3 residues before the CDR3 end, and the germline J gene provides the missing end. This chain uses TRBV7-9 with TRBJ2-3; no reliable D call. The CDR3 has 13 amino acids. CDR1 SEHNR and CDR2 FQNEAQ come from the germline V gene (reference sequence). CDR3 sequence: CASSLTQLETQYF. The DNA read from the CDR3 is TGTGCCAGCAGCTTAACACAGTTAGAGACG.

With regard to this clone: The CDR3 end lies 3 residues beyond the end of the read and is filled in from the germline J gene. V gene TRBV7-3 combines with J gene TRBJ1-2; a weak D match, TRBD1 (5 bases). Germline assignment: CDR1 SGHTA and CDR2 FQGTGA. The CDR3 totals 15 residues. The CDR3 here is CASSLLEGKQNIYTF. The DNA read from the CDR3 is TGTGCCAGCAGCCTCCTAGAGGGGAAACAAAACATC.

The sequenced part of the CDR3 DNA is TGTGCCAGCAGCTCCGGGGAGCGCAATCAGCCC. This encodes CASSSGERNQP. The entire CDR3 protein reads CASSSGERNQPQHF. The rearrangement links TRBV7-2 to TRBJ1-5; the D is unclear. The read stops 3 residues short of the end of the CDR3; the missing end is completed from the germline J gene. The CDR3 consists of 14 residues. The germline V gene encodes CDR1 SGHTA and CDR2 FQGNSA. Trimming removed 4 bases from V and 2 bases from J, with 9 bases in between.

Concerning this clone: The read terminates 3 residues before the CDR3 end, so the remaining end is supplied by the germline J gene. The chain is built from TRBV7-2 and TRBJ2-5; D perhaps matches TRBD1 (5 bases). V was cut by 0 bases and J by 2 bases, with 10 bases left in between. Germline V gives CDR1 SGHTA, CDR2 FQGNSA. CDR3 size: 15 residues. The CDR3 spells CASSLATARQETQYF. The sequenced CDR3 bases are TGTGCCAGCAGCTTAGCGACAGCACGGCAAGAGACC.

Of note for this clone: The read halts 3 residues ahead of the CDR3 end, with the missing end drawn from the germline J gene. The chain uses TRBV6-1 and TRBJ2-2; 7 nucleotides align to TRBD1. This CDR3 spans 16 amino acids. Germline assignment: CDR1 MNHNS and CDR2 SASEGT. The CDR3 sequence is CASSEATGSGANVLFF. CDR3 DNA (partial): TGTGCCAGCAGTGAAGCGACAGGGTCTGGGGCCAACGTG.

For this clone: The read terminates 3 residues ahead of where the CDR3 ends, so the germline J gene completes it. V gene TRBV12-5 combines with J gene TRBJ2-2, with TRBD2 as a possible D gene (7 bases). Looked up from germline, CDR1 is LGHNT and CDR2 is FRNRAP. This CDR3 is 14 amino acids long. The CDR3: CASGSPGGSEKLFF. Incomplete CDR3 DNA: TGTGCTAGTGGTTCGCCGGGGGGCAGTGAAAAG.

For this clone: One junction end does not reproduce the germline sequence, and a read error may be involved. The read comes to an end 3 residues before the CDR3 does, leaving the germline J gene to fill in the end. The chain is built from TRBV7-8 and TRBJ1-2, with D possibly TRBD1 on 5 matching bases. Germline CDR1 and CDR2: SGHVS and FQNEAQ. The CDR3 consists of 15 residues. The CDR3 reads CASSTSGTSLYDYTF. The covered CDR3 bases are TGTGCCAGCAGCACTAGCGGGACTAGCTTATATGAC. Full variable domain (rest looked up from reference TRBV7-8 and TRBJ1-2): GAGVSQSPRYKVAKRGQDVALRCDPISGHVSLFWYQQALGQGPEFLTYFQNEAQLDKSGLPSDRFFAERPEGSVSTLKIQRTQQEDSAVYLCASSTSGTSLYDYTFGSGTRLTVV.

Of note for this clone: The CDR3 end is not reached by the read, which stops 3 residues before it; the germline J gene fills it in. The V and J genes are TRBV6-2 or TRBV6-3 and TRBJ2-7; 7 nucleotides agree with TRBD1. The ends lost 6 bases at V and 0 bases at J; junction bases unmatched: 8. The CDR3 is made up of 15 amino acids. Germline CDR1 MNHEY, CDR2 SVGEGT. The DNA read from the CDR3 is TGTGCCAGCAGCCGCCAGACAGGGTACTCCTACGAG. Translating gives CASSRQTGYSYE. The whole CDR3 sequence reads CASSRQTGYSYEQYF.

Concerning this clone: The DNA ends 3 residues before the CDR3 does, and the rest of the CDR3 is filled in from the germline J gene. The gene calls are TRBV6-2 or TRBV6-3 and TRBJ1-2; D is uncertain. Germline CDR1 MNHEY, CDR2 SVGEGT. The CDR3 sequence is 16 residues long. CDR3 residues: CASSTTPAGLNNDYTF. The CDR3 DNA, read in part, is TGTGCCAGCAGTACCACCCCCGCGGGCCTCAACAATGAC.

Note on this clone: The read gets to within 3 residues of the CDR3 end, and the germline J gene fills in the rest. This sequence joins TRBV19 and TRBJ1-4; D is perhaps TRBD1 (6 bases). There are 18 residues in the CDR3. Germline CDR1 LNHDA, CDR2 SQIVND (reference sequence). The V end was cut by 2 bases, the J end by 0 bases, with 16 bases between. CDR3 protein: CASSIIESGTPTNEKLFF. The sequenced CDR3 bases are TGTGCCAGTAGTATAATAGAATCCGGGACACCAACTAATGAAAAA.

Comment on this clone: The read finishes 3 residues shy of the CDR3 end, and the germline J gene is used to complete it. This rearrangement joins TRBV5-1 to TRBJ1-1; D gene ambiguous. Between the trimmed V and J ends, which lost 1 base and 0 bases, there was a span of 7 bases. Germline V lookup: CDR1 SGHRS, CDR2 YFSETQ. CDR3 length: 14 amino acids. The CDR3 sequence: CASSLYSMNTEAFF. The sequenced CDR3 bases are TGCGCCAGCAGCTTGTACAGTATGAACACTGAA.

The sequenced CDR3 bases are TGCGCCAGCAGCCGAGATATCCCAGGGGGAGCTGAA. It is translated as CASSRDIPGGAE. The whole CDR3 protein is CASSRDIPGGAEAFF. The rearrangement joins TRBV4-1 to TRBJ1-1; 7 bases agree with TRBD1. Read data end 3 residues before the CDR3 end; the end is taken from the germline J gene. J lost 6 bases, V lost 4 bases, and 11 bases had no gene match. Germline CDR1 is MGHRA and CDR2 is YSYEKL. The CDR3 consists of 15 residues.

In the case of this clone: The read finishes 3 residues shy of the CDR3 end, and the germline J gene is used to complete it. The genes are TRBV7-9 and TRBJ1-2; no firm D call. Germline CDR1 is SEHNR and CDR2 is FQNEAQ (reference sequence). The length of the CDR3 is 15 residues. The CDR3 sequence: CASSLAGTRYADYTF. The sequenced CDR3 bases are TGTGCCAGCAGCTTAGCCGGAACTAGATACGCCGAC.

Of note for this clone: The read terminates 3 residues ahead of where the CDR3 ends, so the germline J gene completes it. This chain uses TRBV7-9 with TRBJ1-4; 10 bases map to TRBD1. Germline V gene data show CDR1 as SEHNR and CDR2 as FQNEAQ (reference sequence). J was trimmed by 5 bases and V by 5 bases; bases with no gene match: 5. This CDR3 has 15 residues. CDR3 bases read: TGTGCCAGCAGCGCTGGGACAGGGGTGAATGAAAAA. It translates to CASSAGTGVNEK. The full CDR3 is CASSAGTGVNEKLFF. Using reference TRBV7-9 and TRBJ1-4 for the parts outside the CDR3, the full variable domain is DTGVSQNPRHKITKRGQNVTFRCDPISEHNRLYWYRQTLGQGPEFLTYFQNEAQLEKSRLLSDRFSAERPKGSFSTLEIQRTEQGDSAMYLCASSAGTGVNEKLFFGSGTQLSVL.

Concerning this clone itself: The read halts 3 residues ahead of the CDR3 end, with the missing end drawn from the germline J gene. This chain joins TRBV12-3 or TRBV12-4 and TRBJ2-3; D is uncertain. The CDR3 covers 14 residues. The CDR3 sequence: CASSLALTEETQYF. The sequenced part of the CDR3 DNA is TGTGCCAGCAGTTTAGCGCTAACAGAAGAGACG.

About this clone itself: The CDR3 goes on 3 residues after the read ends, and that part is filled in from the germline J gene. V and J are TRBV5-1 and TRBJ2-3; tentative D call: TRBD1 (5 bases). Germline-derived CDR1 and CDR2 are SGHRS and YFSETQ. The CDR3 consists of 14 residues. V lost 0 bases and J lost 1, with 6 bases in between. This CDR3 reads CASSLGRGTDTQYF. CDR3 DNA (partial): TGCGCCAGCAGCTTGGGCAGGGGCACAGATACG.

Of note for this clone: The read ends 3 residues early relative to the CDR3; the germline J gene fills the gap. The chain combines TRBV13 with TRBJ2-3; possibly TRBD2 for D (6 bases). V lost 3 bases, J lost 3 bases, and 16 bases lay in between. The CDR3 is 16 residues long. Germline loops: CDR1 PRHDT, CDR2 FYEKMQ (reference sequence). CDR3 amino acids: CASSFRLARITDTQYF. The CDR3 bases that were read are TGTGCCAGCAGCTTTAGGCTAGCGCGGATAACAGATACG.

As to this clone: With the read ending 3 residues before the CDR3 end, the germline J gene is used to fill in that end. The chain combines TRBV3-1 (or the pseudogene TRBV3-2) with TRBJ2-1, with 12 nucleotides matching TRBD1. Per germline, CDR1 LGHDT and CDR2 YNNKEL (reference sequence). The J segment lost 9 bases and the V segment lost 8 bases, leaving 11 bases of the junction unmatched. CDR3 length: 15 amino acids. The CDR3 DNA, read in part, is TGTGCCAGCCCAGGGGGGGGACAGGGGGCTTTTGAG. Translated: CASPGGGQGAFE. The CDR3 reads in full as CASPGGGQGAFEQFF.

As to this clone: The sequence runs out 3 residues before the end of the CDR3; the remainder is reconstructed from the germline J gene. The chain uses TRBV12-3 or TRBV12-4 and TRBJ2-1; 10 bases align to TRBD1. V lost 1 base and J lost 8; bases outside the gene matches: 5. The CDR3 consists of 15 residues. CDR3 bases read: TGTGCCAGCAGTTTAGGAGGGGGACAGGGGCATGAG. This encodes CASSLGGGQGHE. In full, the CDR3 is CASSLGGGQGHEQFF.